The 4 T cell receptor beta chains below come from one sample, sequenced in a study of technical replicates of blood from a handful of donors. Assay: immunoSEQ multiplex PCR; the TCRdb copy retains only in-frame clones and omits some. Here the sample spans some 48,000 clones, about 96% being singletons. The material sequenced was T cells isolated from PBMCs. The receptors here all came from a human donor in good health.

The CDR3 region is CASSLSTSTDTQYF. CDR3 nucleotides: TGTGCCAGCAGCTTATCTACCTCTACAGATACGCAGTATTTT. This chain uses TRBV7-2 with TRBJ2-3; unclear D gene. With 2 bases removed from V and 3 bases from J, the gap between germline ends came to 9 bases. CDR3 size: 14 residues. Germline-derived CDR1 and CDR2 are SGHTA and FQGNSA.

The chain recombines TRBV27 with TRBJ2-5; D not resolved. Germline CDR1 and CDR2: MNHEY and SMNVEV (reference sequence). CDR3 length equals 13 residues. V was pared by 1 base and J by 5 bases, with 8 bases between. CDR3 region: CASSLYYAETQYF. CDR3 DNA sequence: TGTGCCAGCAGTTTATACTACGCGGAGACCCAGTACTTC.

The chain has TRBV10-3 and TRBJ2-7, with 7 bases aligning to TRBD1. V lost 11 bases, J lost 4 bases, and 5 bases stayed unmatched. CDR1 and CDR2 from the germline V gene are ENHRY and SYGVKD. This CDR3 has 11 residues. The DNA of the CDR3 is TGTGCCTCGGGACAGCCTTACGAGCAGTACTTC. This sequence encodes CASGQPYEQYF.

The chain couples TRBV19 to TRBJ2-2; the D is unclear. The CDR3 contains 14 residues. Between the trimmed V and J ends, which lost 2 bases and 4 bases, there was a span of 8 bases. Germline CDR1 reads LNHDA; CDR2 reads SQIVND (reference sequence). In DNA form, the CDR3 reads TGTGCCAGTAGTATATCCAGATTCACCGGGGAGCTGTTTTTT. Translating it yields CASSISRFTGELFF.